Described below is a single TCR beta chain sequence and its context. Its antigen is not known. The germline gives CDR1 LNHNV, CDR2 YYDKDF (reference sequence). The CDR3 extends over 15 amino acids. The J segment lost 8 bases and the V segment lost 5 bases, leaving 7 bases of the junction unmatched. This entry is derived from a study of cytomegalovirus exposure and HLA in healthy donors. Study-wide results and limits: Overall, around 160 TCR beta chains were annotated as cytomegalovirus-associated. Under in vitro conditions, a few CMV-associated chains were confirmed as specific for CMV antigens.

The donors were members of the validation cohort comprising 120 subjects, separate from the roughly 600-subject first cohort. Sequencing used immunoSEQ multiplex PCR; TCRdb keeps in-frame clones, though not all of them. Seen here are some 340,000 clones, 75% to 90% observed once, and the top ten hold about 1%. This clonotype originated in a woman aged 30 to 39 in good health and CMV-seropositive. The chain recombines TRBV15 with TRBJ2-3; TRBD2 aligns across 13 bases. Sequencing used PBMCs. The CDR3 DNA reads TGTGCCACCAGCGAATCCGGGACTAGCGGGGCTACGCAGTATTTT. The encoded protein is CATSESGTSGATQYF.